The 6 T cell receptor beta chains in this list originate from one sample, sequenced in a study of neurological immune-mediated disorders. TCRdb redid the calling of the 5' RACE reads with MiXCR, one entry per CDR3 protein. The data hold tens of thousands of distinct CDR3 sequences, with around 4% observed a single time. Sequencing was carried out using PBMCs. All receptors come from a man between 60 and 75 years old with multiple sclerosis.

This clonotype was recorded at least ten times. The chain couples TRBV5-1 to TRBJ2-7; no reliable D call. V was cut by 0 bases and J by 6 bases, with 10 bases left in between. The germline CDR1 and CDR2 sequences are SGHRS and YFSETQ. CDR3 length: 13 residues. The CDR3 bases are TGCGCCAGCAGCTTGGACCCATATGGCGAGCAGTACTTC. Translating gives CASSLDPYGEQYF.

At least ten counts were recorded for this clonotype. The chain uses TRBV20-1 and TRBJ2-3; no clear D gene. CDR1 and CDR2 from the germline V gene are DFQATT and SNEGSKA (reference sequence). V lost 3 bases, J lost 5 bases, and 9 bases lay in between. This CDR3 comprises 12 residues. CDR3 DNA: TGCAGTGCTAGGTCCCAAGAAGATACGCAGTATTTT. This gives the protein CSARSQEDTQYF.

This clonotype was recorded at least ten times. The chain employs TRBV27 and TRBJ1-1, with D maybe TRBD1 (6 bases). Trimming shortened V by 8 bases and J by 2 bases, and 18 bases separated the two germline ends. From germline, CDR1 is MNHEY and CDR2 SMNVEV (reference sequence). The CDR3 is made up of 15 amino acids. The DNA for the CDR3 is TGTGCCAGCCGCCTTACGTCAGGGGTCAACACTGAAGCTTTCTTT. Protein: CASRLTSGVNTEAFF.

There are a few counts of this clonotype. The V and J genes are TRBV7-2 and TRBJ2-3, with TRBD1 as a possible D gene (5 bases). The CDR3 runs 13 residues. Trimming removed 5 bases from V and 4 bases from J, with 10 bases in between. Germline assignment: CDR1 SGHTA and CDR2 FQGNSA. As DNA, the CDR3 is TGTGCCAGCAGCCCTTTAGGGGCAGATACGCAGTATTTT. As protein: CASSPLGADTQYF.

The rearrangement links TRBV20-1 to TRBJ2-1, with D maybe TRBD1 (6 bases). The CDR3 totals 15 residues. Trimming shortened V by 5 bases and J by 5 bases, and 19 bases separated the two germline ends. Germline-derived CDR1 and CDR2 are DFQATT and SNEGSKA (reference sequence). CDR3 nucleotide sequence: TGCAGTGCTGCTATTCCAGGGGAGCGCAACAATGAGCAGTTCTTC. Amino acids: CSAAIPGERNNEQFF.

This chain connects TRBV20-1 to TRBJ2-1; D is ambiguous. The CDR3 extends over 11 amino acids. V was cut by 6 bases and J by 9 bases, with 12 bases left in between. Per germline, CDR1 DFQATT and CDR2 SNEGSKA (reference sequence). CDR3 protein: CSAKDRAEQFF. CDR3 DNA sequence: TGCAGTGCAAAGGATCGGGCTGAGCAGTTCTTC.